This T cell receptor (beta chain) was captured by sequencing in a study of PD-1 blockade in classical Hodgkin lymphoma. The wider study: Nivolumab was given intravenously to patients at 3 mg/kg every 2 weeks.

Points from the study as a whole: Newly diagnosed patients had baseline TCR diversity that was reportedly lower than that of healthy donors.

The CDR3 covers 13 residues. Between the trimmed V and J ends, which lost 2 bases and 9 bases, there was a span of 11 bases. Germline loops: CDR1 KGHSY, CDR2 FQNENV. Every one of the patients relapsed after autologous stem cell transplantation (brentuximab vedotin exposure was variable). A remark on this clone: Its specificity is not known.

Generated by immunoSEQ multiplex PCR, the TCRdb table keeps only in-frame clones and is missing some. The table lists approximately 22,000 clones, roughly four fifths of them singletons, with roughly 25% in the top ten. The sample consisted of peripheral blood mononuclear cells (PBMCs), taken before the second cycle of nivolumab. The sequence came from a human donor with classical Hodgkin lymphoma. The rearrangement uses TRBV16 and TRBJ2-1; unclear D gene. For the CDR3, the DNA is TGTGCCAGCAGCCAAAGTGGAACCACTGAGCAGTTCTTC. This translates into CASSQSGTTEQFF.